One sample yielded the 15 T cell receptor beta chains listed below, sequenced in a study of cytomegalovirus exposure and HLA in healthy donors. The PCR ran on 60 Vbeta and 13 Jbeta primers. Clones were read by immunoSEQ multiplex PCR, and TCRdb kept only the in-frame ones, dropping some. The data contain under 110,000 clones, roughly two thirds of them singletons. Material for sequencing was PBMCs. These receptors all stem from a female donor in good health and CMV-seronegative.

The chain couples TRBV5-6 to TRBJ1-5, with D perhaps matching TRBD1 (5 bases). The CDR3 extends over 13 amino acids. V lost 0 bases, J lost 7 bases, and 8 bases lay in between. Per the germline V gene, CDR1 is SGHDT and CDR2 is YYEEEE. As DNA, the CDR3 is TGTGCCAGCAGCTTGGGGACAAGCCAGCCCCAGCATTTT. This sequence encodes CASSLGTSQPQHF.

The V and J genes are TRBV5-1 and TRBJ2-5; D not resolved. CDR3 size: 12 residues. V dropped 1 base and J dropped 5 bases, with 6 bases sitting between them. The V gene's germline CDR1 is SGHRS and CDR2 YFSETQ. CDR3 nucleotide sequence: TGCGCCAGCAGCTTGCCAGATGAGACCCAGTACTTC. Translated: CASSLPDETQYF.

The chain joins TRBV13 to TRBJ2-1; maybe TRBD1 (6 bases). Germline CDR1 is PRHDT and CDR2 is FYEKMQ (reference sequence). CDR3 size: 19 residues. V was clipped by 8 bases and J by 0 bases, with 26 bases between them. The CDR3 DNA reads TGTGCCAGCCAGCTTATTCCGCAGGGGAGTTGGAGCTCCTACAATGAGCAGTTCTTC. Translation gives CASQLIPQGSWSSYNEQFF.

The V call is TRBV11-2, the J call TRBJ2-7, with 9 bases aligning to TRBD1. The ends lost 5 bases at V and 11 bases at J; junction bases unmatched: 13. Looked up from germline, CDR1 is SGHAT and CDR2 is FQNNGV. This CDR3 region has 14 residues. CDR3 amino acids: CASSMDRGGYIKYF. CDR3 bases: TGTGCCAGCAGCATGGACAGGGGAGGTTATATTAAGTACTTC.

This clone appeared a few times. The chain is built from TRBV7-2 and TRBJ2-1, with TRBD2 as a possible D gene (6 bases). The CDR3 spans 15 residues. Per the germline V gene, CDR1 is SGHTA and CDR2 is FQGNSA. Trimming removed 1 base from V and 7 bases from J, with 14 bases in between. The CDR3 coding sequence is TGTGCCAGCAGCTTAGGAACGGGAGTCAGGAATGAGCAGTTCTTC. Protein sequence: CASSLGTGVRNEQFF.

CDR3 bases: TGTGCCAGCAACCCTTCGACAAGGGCGGGGAATGGCTACACCTTC. It is translated as CASNPSTRAGNGYTF. The rearrangement links TRBV2 to TRBJ1-2; D call uncertain. V was cut by 7 bases and J by 6 bases, with 21 bases left in between. Looked up from germline, CDR1 is SNHLY and CDR2 is FYNNEI. The CDR3 consists of 15 residues.

J is TRBJ1-1 and V is TRBV5-5, with D uncertain. The CDR3 has 12 residues. Trimming took off 0 bases at V and 6 bases at J, with 6 bases between the two ends. CDR1 SGHKS and CDR2 YYEKEE come from the germline V gene (reference sequence). CDR3 nucleotides: TGTGCCAGCAGCTTGGATGTCGCTGAAGCTTTCTTT. This encodes CASSLDVAEAFF. Based on the CDR3 plus reference TRBV5-5 and TRBJ1-1, the full variable domain is DAGVTQSPTHLIKTRGQQVTLRCSPISGHKSVSWYQQVLGQGPQFIFQYYEKEERGRGNFPDRFSARQFPNYSSELNVNALLLGDSALYLCASSLDVAEAFFGQGTRLTVV.

The chain uses TRBV7-2 and TRBJ2-7; TRBD2 agrees at 9 bases. Germline-derived CDR1 and CDR2 are SGHTA and FQGNSA. The CDR3 is made up of 14 amino acids. Trimming removed 5 bases from V and 7 bases from J; junction bases left unmatched: 9. The CDR3: CASSLLAGVGEQYF. CDR3 bases: TGTGCCAGCAGCCTGTTAGCGGGAGTAGGTGAGCAGTACTTC.

V usage is TRBV28 and J usage is TRBJ2-7; D call uncertain. Looked up from germline, CDR1 is MDHEN and CDR2 is SYDVKM. The length of the CDR3 is 11 residues. Trimming took off 5 bases at V and 6 bases at J, with 8 bases between the two ends. The chain's CDR3 is CASSPFSEQYF. In DNA, the CDR3 is TGTGCCAGCAGTCCCTTCAGCGAGCAGTACTTC.

The rearrangement uses TRBV27 and TRBJ1-2; D is ambiguous. The CDR3 consists of 13 residues. Germline CDR1 and CDR2: MNHEY and SMNVEV (reference sequence). V was cut by 6 bases and J by 4 bases, with 12 bases left in between. The CDR3 nucleotides are TGTGCCAGCAGCCCCGGCGGACTCTATGGCTACACCTTC. This translates into CASSPGGLYGYTF.

The rearrangement links TRBV27 to TRBJ2-1; no clear D gene. CDR3 size: 15 residues. CDR1 and CDR2 from the germline V gene are MNHEY and SMNVEV (reference sequence). V was pared by 4 bases and J by 0 bases, with 10 bases between. The CDR3 DNA follows: TGTGCCAGCAGTTCAACCACAAGCTCCTACAATGAGCAGTTCTTC. As protein: CASSSTTSSYNEQFF.

The chain carries TRBV5-1 and TRBJ1-1; TRBD1 might be the D (5 bases). The CDR3 runs 12 residues. V was shortened by 5 bases and J by 4 bases, with 9 bases between the two germline ends. Germline-derived CDR1 and CDR2 are SGHRS and YFSETQ. CDR3 nucleotide sequence: TGCGCCAGCAGGGACGGGGGCACTGAAGCTTTCTTT. Translation: CASRDGGTEAFF.

The V call is TRBV12-5, the J call TRBJ2-5, with D unclear. The CDR3 totals 16 residues. CDR1 and CDR2 from the germline V gene are LGHNT and FRNRAP. V was clipped by 1 base and J by 3 bases, with 15 bases between them. The CDR3: CASGLGISDREETQYF. The CDR3 coding sequence is TGTGCTAGTGGTTTGGGGATCAGCGACCGGGAAGAGACCCAGTACTTC.

The CDR3 loop is CASSLTGQGGEKLFF. CDR3 nucleotides: TGTGCCAGCAGCCTAACGGGACAGGGAGGCGAAAAACTGTTTTTT. J is TRBJ1-4 and V is TRBV11-2, with 9 nucleotides matching TRBD1. The germline CDR1 and CDR2 sequences are SGHAT and FQNNGV. Unmatched junction bases numbered 9, after V lost 5 bases and J lost 8 bases. There are 15 residues in the CDR3.

The V gene is TRBV11-2, the J gene TRBJ2-7; TRBD2 matches 8 bases. Germline CDR1 SGHAT, CDR2 FQNNGV. The CDR3 contains 13 residues. V dropped 3 bases and J dropped 6; count of bases not matched to a gene: 4. CDR3 in DNA: TGTGCCAGCAGCTTGGGACTAGATTCCGAGCAGTACTTC. Protein product: CASSLGLDSEQYF.